The 5 T cell receptor beta chains below come from one sample, sequenced in a study of T-cell memory formation after mild COVID-19. In TCRdb, the 5' RACE reads were re-called with MiXCR into one record per CDR3 protein. The sample includes about 180,000 distinct CDR3 sequences, around 16% seen only once; the top ten take about 1.9%. What was sequenced was PBMCs or a T cell subset sorted from them (not recorded which). These receptors originate from an adult woman who had mild COVID-19 (a few samples of this study predate the infection). Cell type and time point are not known.

This clonotype was seen a handful of times. The chain links TRBV7-6 to TRBJ1-5; the D gene is possibly TRBD1 (6 bases). Per germline, CDR1 SGHVS and CDR2 FNYEAQ. The V end was cut by 3 bases, the J end by 6 bases, with 15 bases between. The CDR3 sequence is 15 residues long. The CDR3 here is CASSLAGTLGQPQHF. In DNA form, the CDR3 reads TGTGCCAGCAGCTTGGCCGGGACACTCGGTCAGCCCCAGCATTTT.

The chain links TRBV19 to TRBJ2-7; a weak D match, TRBD2 (6 bases). V was pared by 5 bases and J by 4 bases, with 12 bases between. The CDR3 runs to 13 residues. Per germline, CDR1 LNHDA and CDR2 SQIVND (reference sequence). As DNA, the CDR3 is TGTGCCAGTAGTGCTTTAAGCGGGTACGAGCAGTACTTC. Protein product: CASSALSGYEQYF. The entire variable domain, with the rest obtained from reference TRBV19 and TRBJ2-7, is as follows: DGGITQSPKYLFRKEGQNVTLSCEQNLNHDAMYWYRQDPGQGLRLIYYSQIVNDFQKGDIAEGYSVSREKKESFPLTVTSAQKNPTAFYLCASSALSGYEQYFGPGTRLTVT.

The V gene is TRBV6-2 or TRBV6-3, the J gene TRBJ2-2; 7 bases match TRBD2. J gave up 5 bases and V 6 bases, and 9 bases lay outside the gene matches. Germline CDR1 and CDR2: MNHEY and SVGEGT. CDR3 length: 15 residues. The DNA for the CDR3 is TGTGCCAGCAGCTCCGCGTCGGGGGGAACCGGGGAGCTGTTTTTT. Translation gives CASSSASGGTGELFF.

On this clonotype: A clone one base away is much larger, so this may be a read error. This chain uses TRBV11-3 with TRBJ2-4, with D possibly TRBD1 on 6 matching bases. Germline-derived CDR1 and CDR2 are SGHNT and YENEEA. Deletions cut 0 bases from V and 7 bases from J, with 16 bases between. The length of the CDR3 is 16 residues. CDR3 residues: CASSLEDSRLLNIQYF. The CDR3 region has the DNA TGTGCCAGCAGCTTAGAGGACAGTCGGTTATTGAACATTCAGTACTTC.

The V gene is TRBV6-1, the J gene TRBJ2-3; D uncertain. The CDR3 sequence is 13 residues long. The germline gives CDR1 MNHNS, CDR2 SASEGT. Trimming took 6 bases from V and 5 from J, leaving 12 bases between them. The CDR3 DNA reads as TGTGCCAGCAGCGCGACATCTAGAGATACGCAGTATTTT. Amino acids: CASSATSRDTQYF.